One and the same sample provided the 29 T cell receptor beta chains below, sequenced in a study of blood T cells in healthy people across ages. Together with a sample-barcoded 5' primer, a J-beta primer mix was included in a second PCR lasting about 6 to 11 cycles. Via MiXCR, TCRdb re-called the 5' RACE reads, giving one row per CDR3 protein. The data hold some 800,000 distinct CDR3 sequences, with around 25% observed a single time. These same records also appear under a second study, on T cells of mothers and their children.

The source material was blood. These receptors all stem from a boy younger than 18 in good health.

The chain recombines TRBV21-1 with TRBJ2-3; no DNA check was done on the table's D call, TRBD1. TRBV21-1 constitutes a pseudogene. The CDR3 length is 19 residues. For the CDR3, the DNA is TGTGCCAGCAGCAAACCAGGACAGAAACAAAATACTAGCACAGATACGCAGTATTTT. This gives the protein CASSKPGQKQNTSTDTQYF.

In this sample, this clonotype turned up a few times. The V and J genes are TRBV27 and TRBJ2-7; 8 nucleotides match TRBD1. The CDR3 extends over 14 amino acids. Germline loops: CDR1 MNHEY, CDR2 SMNVEV (reference sequence). Unmatched junction bases numbered 4, after V lost 5 bases and J lost 1 base. In DNA, the CDR3 is TGTGCCAGCAGTGAGGGGGACAGGTCCTACGAGCAGTACTTC. Its protein product is CASSEGDRSYEQYF.

The chain joins TRBV23-1 to TRBJ1-1; the D gene is possibly TRBD1 (5 bases). TRBV23-1 is identified as an open reading frame with a role that is uncertain. The CDR3 loop spans 12 amino acids. Trimming left V 1 base short and J 8 bases short, with 8 bases between. CDR3 bases: TGCGCCAGCAGTCAATGGGGGGGAGAAGCTTTCTTT. This sequence encodes CASSQWGGEAFF.

The table lists this clonotype with a few counts. The chain combines TRBV15 with TRBJ2-5; 8 bases align to TRBD1. The J call may be wrong; the DNA end is better matched by TRBJ2-7. The germline gives CDR1 LNHNV, CDR2 YYDKDF (reference sequence). The CDR3 is 13 amino acids. The CDR3 loop is CATRLTGGYEQYF. For the CDR3, the DNA is TGTGCCACTAGGTTAACAGGGGGGTACGAGCAGTACTTC.

The rearrangement links TRBV3-1 to TRBJ2-3, with 9 bases identical to TRBD2. The CDR3 contains 18 residues. From germline, CDR1 is LGHDT and CDR2 YNNKEL (reference sequence). The V and J ends lost 2 bases and 6 bases, in that order; junction bases with no gene match: 15. This chain's CDR3 is CASSQKRGADIGWDTQYF. CDR3 bases: TGTGCCAGCAGCCAAAAGCGGGGGGCTGATATTGGATGGGATACGCAGTATTTT.

This clonotype was seen a handful of times. The chain joins TRBV12-3 or TRBV12-4 to TRBJ2-7; D not resolved. The CDR3 has 9 amino acids. V lost 9 bases, J lost 5 bases, and 5 bases lay in between. CDR3 region: CASLDEQYF. CDR3 bases: TGTGCCAGTCTTGACGAGCAGTACTTC.

In its sample, this clonotype was seen a few times. The V call is TRBV29-1, the J call TRBJ2-5, with 10 bases aligning to TRBD2. CDR1 and CDR2 (germline): SQVTM, ANQGSEA. The CDR3 is made up of 15 amino acids. The V gene end was trimmed by 1 base and the J gene end by 2 bases; junction bases not matched to a gene: 4. The CDR3 bases are TGCAGCGTTGAAGGAGGACTAGCGGAACAAGAGACCCAGTACTTC. Protein product: CSVEGGLAEQETQYF. The variable domain in full, completed from reference TRBV29-1 and TRBJ2-5, reads SAVISQKPSRDICQRGTSLTIQCQVDSQVTMMFWYRQQPGQSLTLIATANQGSEATYESGFVIDKFPISRPNLTFSTLTVSNMSPEDSSIYLCSVEGGLAEQETQYFGPGTRLLVL.

The chain links TRBV29-1 to TRBJ1-4; D possibly corresponds to TRBD1 (5 bases). From germline, CDR1 is SQVTM and CDR2 ANQGSEA. V gave up 2 bases and J gave up 8 bases, with 12 bases separating them. The CDR3 sequence is 13 residues long. CDR3: CSVERGEGEKLFF. The CDR3 DNA follows: TGCAGCGTTGAAAGGGGAGAAGGGGAAAAACTGTTTTTT.

The rearrangement joins TRBV10-3 to TRBJ2-4, with D possibly TRBD1 on 5 matching bases. With 2 bases removed from V and 9 bases from J, the gap between germline ends came to 11 bases. This CDR3 comprises 13 residues. From germline, CDR1 is ENHRY and CDR2 SYGVKD. The CDR3 loop reads CAISELQGGIQYF. The CDR3 DNA sequence: TGTGCCATCAGTGAGCTCCAGGGTGGCATTCAGTACTTC.

This clonotype showed up many times. V usage is TRBV29-1 and J usage is TRBJ2-1; D could derive from TRBD1 or TRBD2 (5 bases each). Between the trimmed V and J ends, which lost 3 bases and 7 bases, there was a span of 7 bases. Per the germline V gene, CDR1 is SQVTM and CDR2 is ANQGSEA. The CDR3 sequence is 11 residues long. The CDR3 loop reads CSVDGGNEQFF. The CDR3 region has the DNA TGCAGCGTTGATGGGGGAAATGAGCAGTTCTTC.

This clonotype has more than one count but fewer than ten. This sequence joins TRBV12-3 or TRBV12-4 and TRBJ2-7; TRBD2 might be the D (7 bases). The V end lost 5 bases, the J end lost 7 bases, and 18 bases lay between the germline ends. This CDR3 contains 14 residues. CDR3 sequence reads: CASSPGGGAGEQYF. Written as DNA, the CDR3 is TGTGCCAGCAGTCCCGGCGGGGGCGCAGGTGAGCAGTACTTC.

The sample holds a few counts of this clonotype. The chain links TRBV28 to TRBJ2-5, with D possibly matching TRBD1 (6 bases). Germline V lookup: CDR1 MDHEN, CDR2 SYDVKM. Trimming removed 5 bases from V and 5 bases from J, with 18 bases in between. The CDR3 has 15 residues. In DNA form, the CDR3 reads TGTGCCAGCAGTCATAGGGGCAGGGGCTCGGAGACCCAGTACTTC. It translates to CASSHRGRGSETQYF.

The V and J genes are TRBV6-2 or TRBV6-3 and TRBJ2-7, with D maybe TRBD1 (6 bases). This CDR3 comprises 15 residues. Trimming removed 4 bases at V and 5 bases at J, with 18 bases between. CDR1 is MNHEY and CDR2 is SVGEGT in the germline V gene. The DNA for the CDR3 is TGTGCCAGCAGTTCGGGACCCGACAAGGGGGACGAGCAGTACTTC. Translation gives CASSSGPDKGDEQYF.

The rearrangement joins TRBV20-1 to TRBJ2-5, with 8 bases lining up with TRBD2. V was pared by 1 base and J by 4 bases, with 5 bases of the junction left unmatched. CDR1 and CDR2 from the germline V gene are DFQATT and SNEGSKA (reference sequence). This CDR3 is 14 amino acids long. CDR3: CSARVGRGGETQYF. In DNA form, the CDR3 reads TGCAGTGCTAGAGTGGGCCGGGGGGGAGAGACCCAGTACTTC.

Worth noting for this clonotype: The conserved closing phenylalanine or tryptophan is absent in this CDR3, likely reflecting a read error. The V gene is TRBV6-5, the J gene TRBJ1-2; 9 bases fit TRBD1. Per the germline V gene, CDR1 is MNHEY and CDR2 is SVGAGI. The CDR3 consists of 15 residues. The V gene end was trimmed by 5 bases and the J gene end by 2 bases; junction bases not matched to a gene: 6. Here the CDR3 reads CASSTPGQGNYGYTL. CDR3 bases: TGTGCCAGCAGTACACCGGGACAGGGAAACTATGGCTACACCTTG.

In its sample, this clonotype was seen many times. This chain links TRBV20-1 with TRBJ1-5; D not certain. Germline V CDR1 and CDR2: DFQATT, SNEGSKA (reference sequence). V lost 4 bases and J lost 0, with 4 bases in between. The CDR3 length is 12 residues. The CDR3 coding sequence is TGCAGTGCTACTGATAGCAATCAGCCCCAGCATTTT. Residues: CSATDSNQPQHF.

This clonotype was seen many times. The genes are TRBV12-3 or TRBV12-4 and TRBJ1-2; D is perhaps TRBD1 (6 bases). Trimming stripped 1 base from V and 4 bases from J, with 10 bases between. The CDR3 has 14 residues. The DNA of the CDR3 is TGTGCCAGCAGTTTAGACGGGGGCGGCTATGGCTACACCTTC. Translated: CASSLDGGGYGYTF.

V usage is TRBV3-1 and J usage is TRBJ2-7; D gene uncertain. Germline V gene sequence: CDR1 LGHDT, CDR2 YNNKEL (reference sequence). The ends were cut back, 5 bases at V and 1 base at J, with 9 bases in the middle. The CDR3 extends over 13 amino acids. Written as DNA, the CDR3 is TGTGCCAGCAGCTACCTTCTTTCCTACGAGCAGTACTTC. Translation: CASSYLLSYEQYF.

The chain has TRBV27 and TRBJ2-5, with 7 nucleotides matching TRBD1. With the DNA end fitting TRBJ2-1 better, the J assignment may be wrong. Germline V gene sequence: CDR1 MNHEY, CDR2 SMNVEV (reference sequence). This CDR3 is built from 13 residues. CDR3 bases: TGTGCCAGCAGCAACAGGGGCGGCAATGAGCAGTTCTTC. Amino acids: CASSNRGGNEQFF.

This clonotype was found a few times. This chain connects TRBV5-1 to TRBJ1-6; possibly TRBD1 for D (6 bases). V gave up 4 bases and J gave up 9 bases, with 14 bases separating them. The CDR3 loop spans 14 amino acids. From germline, CDR1 is SGHRS and CDR2 YFSETQ. The CDR3 DNA is TGCGCCAGCAGCCCAACGACAGGAGTTTCACCCCTCCACTTT. Protein sequence: CASSPTTGVSPLHF.

This clonotype was seen a handful of times. The chain employs TRBV12-3 or TRBV12-4 and TRBJ2-7; perhaps TRBD1 as D (5 bases). The CDR3 consists of 14 residues. V was pared by 6 bases and J by 7 bases, with 19 bases between. This chain's CDR3 is CASRKWADPGEQYF. DNA of the CDR3: TGTGCCAGCAGAAAATGGGCAGACCCAGGGGAGCAGTACTTC.

This clonotype was observed a few times. The CDR3 ends on some other residue instead of the conserved phenylalanine or tryptophan, so this is likely a read error. The DNA is left out, because the CDR3 cannot be placed on it with certainty; the CDR3 is given as TCRdb lists it. The chain links TRBV20-1 to TRBJ2-7; the table's D call TRBD1 went unverified against the DNA. The CDR3 is 10 amino acids long, termini counted. Germline loops: CDR1 DFQATT, CDR2 SNEGSKA (reference sequence). CDR3: CSAATTRQRL.

In this sample, this clonotype turned up a few times. The rearrangement uses TRBV3-1 and TRBJ1-1; D is uncertain. Per germline, CDR1 LGHDT and CDR2 YNNKEL (reference sequence). Trimming cost V 0 bases and J 4 bases, with 24 bases left between them. The CDR3 runs 19 residues. CDR3 sequence: CASSQDLRQYSKASTEAFF. The CDR3 DNA follows: TGTGCCAGCAGCCAAGACTTGCGGCAGTATTCTAAGGCGAGCACTGAAGCTTTCTTT.

Only one count was recorded for this clonotype. The chain is built from TRBV4-1 and TRBJ2-5; D is ambiguous. V lost 2 bases, J lost 11 bases, and 18 bases lay in between. Germline V gene lookup returns CDR1 MGHRA and CDR2 YSYEKL. The CDR3 loop spans 14 amino acids. CDR3 amino acids: CASSQLFFSEEQYF. The CDR3 bases are TGCGCCAGCAGCCAACTTTTCTTTAGTGAAGAGCAGTACTTC.

This clonotype has only a few counts. This chain links TRBV28 with TRBJ2-5; 8 positions match TRBD1. From germline, CDR1 is MDHEN and CDR2 SYDVKM. The trim removed 6 bases at V and 3 bases at J, leaving 9 bases unmatched. The CDR3 is 15 amino acids. The CDR3 nucleotides are TGTGCCAGCAGGGGGGCGAACAGGGGGAAAGAGACCCAGTACTTC. Amino acid sequence: CASRGANRGKETQYF.

DNA of the CDR3: TGTGCCAGCAGTCCGACCTCGTTGGGGGATGAGCAGTTCTTC. This translates into CASSPTSLGDEQFF. The chain uses TRBV28 and TRBJ2-1; TRBD1 or TRBD2 may be the D gene (5 bases each). Germline V CDR1 and CDR2: MDHEN, SYDVKM. This CDR3 has 14 amino acids. The ends were cut back, 5 bases at V and 8 bases at J, with 16 bases in the middle.

The V gene is TRBV7-9, the J gene TRBJ2-1, with 12 bases matching TRBD2. In germline, CDR1 is SEHNR, CDR2 FQNEAQ (reference sequence). CDR3 length: 14 residues. V trimming: 3 bases; J trimming: 15 bases; junction bases outside the gene matches: 9. The CDR3 DNA is TGTGCCAGCAGCTTGGAGACTAGCGGGGGAGGGGGGTTCTTC. Amino acids: CASSLETSGGGGFF.

The genes are TRBV24-1 and TRBJ2-7, with 9 bases aligning to TRBD2. Germline assignment: CDR1 KGHDR and CDR2 SFDVKD. The V gene end was trimmed by 4 bases and the J gene end by 3 bases; junction bases not matched to a gene: 15. The CDR3 has 18 amino acids. Here the CDR3 DNA reads TGTGCCACCAGTGACAACCGCGGGACTAGCACAAGACACTACGAGCAGTACTTC. Its protein product is CATSDNRGTSTRHYEQYF.

The chain recombines TRBV29-1 with TRBJ2-7, with TRBD1 as a possible D gene (6 bases). The CDR3 is made up of 15 amino acids. V was shortened by 4 bases and J by 0 bases, with 16 bases between the two germline ends. CDR1 and CDR2 from the germline V gene are SQVTM and ANQGSEA. The CDR3 DNA reads as TGCAGCGTTGCCCTTCACAGGGCTATCTCCTACGAGCAGTACTTC. Protein sequence: CSVALHRAISYEQYF.